This T cell receptor (beta chain) is from a study of identifying expanded T cells in peripheral blood. Study results and caveats: Across healthy donors, higher total template counts meant significantly greater roughly two-week count variance. Over approximately two and four weeks, about 17 and 20 clones changed, versus 1.2 between replicates.

Healthy donors had no documented immune events, such as infections, while sampled. Using immunoSEQ multiplex PCR, the repertoire was profiled, and TCRdb retains in-frame clones only, with some absent. The table records about 80,000 clones, more than 75% of them present only once. The CDR3 is 14 amino acids. V lost 8 bases and J lost 2; bases outside the gene matches: 8. Germline V gene data show CDR1 as MNHEY and CDR2 as SMNVEV (reference sequence). With respect to this clone: Its antigen is currently unknown.

Material: blood. The genes are TRBV27 and TRBJ2-7; TRBD1 matches 8 bases. This TCR came from a person aged 18 to 69 in good health. In DNA, the CDR3 is TGTGCCAGCGCCAGGGGGCTCATGGCCTACGAGCAGTACTTC. Amino acids: CASARGLMAYEQYF.